The 3 T cell receptor beta chains below come from one sample, sequenced in a study of blood T cell repertoires in COVID-19. This table comes from immunoSEQ multiplex PCR, and its TCRdb copy is limited to in-frame clones, with some not included. The table shows some 270,000 clones, with around 92% occurring only once. Sequenced: PBMCs or T cells enriched from blood (not recorded which). The receptor set was obtained from a woman aged 60-75 years who had recovered from COVID-19.

The chain uses TRBV25-1 and TRBJ2-7, with a tentative D call TRBD2 (5 bases). V gave up 4 bases and J gave up 6 bases, with 16 bases separating them. Germline V gene lookup returns CDR1 MGHDK and CDR2 SYGVNS. The CDR3 has 14 residues. The CDR3 loop is CASSGEGRISEQYF. The DNA for the CDR3 is TGTGCCAGCAGTGGTGAAGGGAGAATAAGCGAGCAGTACTTC.

This chain links TRBV3-1 (or the pseudogene TRBV3-2) with TRBJ2-7, with 7 positions matching TRBD2. The V and J ends lost 3 bases and 3 bases, in that order; junction bases with no gene match: 5. The CDR3 totals 14 residues. Germline CDR1 reads LGHDT; CDR2 reads YNNKEL (reference sequence). This chain's CDR3 is CASSHGRVGYEQYF. Here the CDR3 DNA reads TGTGCCAGCAGCCATGGGAGGGTCGGCTACGAGCAGTACTTC.

This clone was recorded only once. The chain joins TRBV14 to TRBJ2-7, with TRBD1 matching 10 bases. The CDR3 covers 14 residues. CDR1 SGHDN and CDR2 FVKESK come from the germline V gene. With V trimmed by 4 bases and J by 4 bases, 4 bases remained unmatched. CDR3 region: CASSLRDRGYEQYF. CDR3 bases: TGTGCCAGCAGCCTCCGGGACAGGGGTTACGAGCAGTACTTC.